Listed here are 32 T cell receptor beta chains from one sample, sequenced in a study of cytomegalovirus exposure and HLA in healthy donors (dated by TCRdb to the late 2010s). Library preparation used the immunoSEQ multiplex PCR assay. The multiplex PCR relied on a mix of 60 forward primers for TCR Vbeta segments and 13 reverse primers for TCR Jbeta segments. Imported from immuneACCESS, the table was reduced by TCRdb to in-frame sequences with V and J called. These copies leave out some clones; in studies compared against another copy, an unresolved V gene accounts for under half, and the cause of the remainder is not known. This sample gives 100,000 to 150,000 clones in total; roughly a tenth of them show up just once. 3.5% to 5% of the sample is held by the ten biggest clonotypes. The material sequenced was PBMCs. The receptors were gathered from a woman aged 18 to 35 in good health and CMV-seropositive.

The chain recombines TRBV28 with TRBJ1-3; D gene unclear. The germline V gene has CDR1 MDHEN and CDR2 SYDVKM. The CDR3 totals 16 residues. Trimming took 5 bases from V and 0 from J, leaving 14 bases between them. The CDR3 DNA is TGTGCCAGCAGTCAGGAGGGCGATCGCTCTGGAAACACCATATATTTT. It yields the protein CASSQEGDRSGNTIYF.

This clone was counted a few times. This chain joins TRBV18 and TRBJ1-5, with D hard to call. V lost 4 bases to trimming and J lost 2 bases, with 9 bases between them. CDR1 is KGHSH and CDR2 is LQKENI in the germline V gene. This CDR3 is 14 amino acids long. This chain's CDR3 is CASSLGGGNQPQHF. CDR3 DNA: TGTGCCAGCTCACTCGGCGGGGGCAATCAGCCCCAGCATTTT. Full variable domain (remainder filled in from reference TRBV18 and TRBJ1-5): NAGVMQNPRHLVRRRGQEARLRCSPMKGHSHVYWYRQLPEEGLKFMVYLQKENIIDESGMPKERFSAEFPKEGPSILRIQQVVRGDSAAYFCASSLGGGNQPQHFGDGTRLSIL.

The chain combines TRBV30 with TRBJ2-7, with D maybe TRBD2 (6 bases). V was clipped by 6 bases and J by 3 bases, with 15 bases between them. Looked up from germline, CDR1 is GTSNPN and CDR2 is SVGIG (reference sequence). This CDR3 spans 13 amino acids. The CDR3 sequence: CACNPGTLYEQYF. CDR3 nucleotides: TGTGCCTGCAACCCCGGGACTCTCTACGAGCAGTACTTC.

This chain connects TRBV9 to TRBJ2-3, with TRBD2 matching over 10 bases. Germline V gives CDR1 SGDLS, CDR2 YYNGEE. The V gene end was trimmed by 1 base and the J gene end by 1 base; junction bases not matched to a gene: 3. The CDR3 is 16 amino acids. CDR3 sequence (DNA): TGTGCCAGCAGCGTAACTAGCGGGGAGCGCACAGATACGCAGTATTTT. Translated: CASSVTSGERTDTQYF.

The rearrangement joins TRBV29-1 to TRBJ2-2; tentative D call: TRBD1 (6 bases). CDR3 length: 13 amino acids. In germline, CDR1 is SQVTM, CDR2 ANQGSEA. The V end was cut by 7 bases, the J end by 2 bases, with 11 bases between. DNA for the CDR3: TGCAGCGCCATGGGGGCTAACACCGGGGAGCTGTTTTTT. It translates to CSAMGANTGELFF.

This clone appeared a few times. J is TRBJ2-6 and V is TRBV28; 7 bases line up with TRBD2. Losses at the gene ends were 5 bases for V and 3 bases for J; bases not matched to a gene: 1. CDR1 and CDR2 from the germline V gene are MDHEN and SYDVKM. This CDR3 is built from 14 residues. The CDR3 here is CASSPGGGANVLTF. The CDR3 DNA sequence: TGTGCCAGCAGTCCGGGAGGTGGGGCCAACGTCCTGACTTTC.

This clone has a handful of counts. V usage is TRBV2 and J usage is TRBJ2-7; D is possibly TRBD2 (6 bases). There are 16 residues in the CDR3. Deletions cut 5 bases from V and 3 bases from J, with 20 bases between. Germline CDR1 is SNHLY and CDR2 is FYNNEI. CDR3 amino acids: CASSLISTSNGYEQYF. The DNA of the CDR3 is TGTGCCAGCAGTCTTATATCGACTAGTAATGGCTACGAGCAGTACTTC.

The table lists this clone with a few counts. The chain recombines TRBV19 with TRBJ1-4, with unresolved D. CDR3 length: 14 amino acids. V was trimmed by 8 bases and J by 4 bases, leaving 14 bases between them. Germline CDR1 LNHDA, CDR2 SQIVND (reference sequence). The CDR3 sequence: CASRRTGINEKLFF. DNA of the CDR3: TGTGCCAGTCGGAGGACCGGGATTAATGAAAAACTGTTTTTT.

The chain recombines TRBV5-1 with TRBJ2-7; 9 bases line up with TRBD1. J was trimmed by 3 bases and V by 4 bases; bases with no gene match: 11. The germline CDR1 and CDR2 sequences are SGHRS and YFSETQ. The CDR3 extends over 16 amino acids. CDR3: CASSDLTGQGLYEQYF. CDR3 nucleotide sequence: TGCGCCAGCAGCGACTTAACGGGACAGGGTCTCTACGAGCAGTACTTC.

This clone has only one observation. This chain connects TRBV19 to TRBJ1-1; no firm D call. The germline V gene has CDR1 LNHDA and CDR2 SQIVND (reference sequence). The CDR3 runs to 11 residues. V dropped 5 bases and J dropped 11 bases, with 12 bases sitting between them. The CDR3 is CASSATWEAFF. The CDR3 DNA reads TGTGCCAGTAGTGCCACTTGGGAGGCTTTCTTT.

The chain links TRBV7-6 to TRBJ2-1, with D possibly matching TRBD2 (6 bases). The CDR3 length is 14 residues. Trimming cost V 7 bases and J 7 bases, with 17 bases left between them. In germline, CDR1 is SGHVS, CDR2 FNYEAQ. The CDR3 nucleotides read TGTGCCAGCATGCGGGACTTAATTGGGAATGAGCAGTTCTTC. Protein: CASMRDLIGNEQFF.

In its sample, this clone was seen a few times. The J gene is TRBJ2-7, the V gene TRBV6-5, with 8 bases that match TRBD1. V shed 6 bases, J shed 0 bases, and the junction held 4 bases outside the gene matches. CDR1 is MNHEY, CDR2 SVGAGI, per germline. This CDR3 spans 14 amino acids. Here the CDR3 DNA reads TGTGCCAGCAGGGCAACAGGGGGCTCCTACGAGCAGTACTTC. This codes for CASRATGGSYEQYF.

In this sample, this clone turned up a few times. This chain joins TRBV6-1 and TRBJ1-2; 7 bases line up with TRBD1. This CDR3 is built from 14 residues. V trimming: 1 base; J trimming: 4 bases; junction bases outside the gene matches: 3. Germline CDR1 MNHNS, CDR2 SASEGT. DNA of the CDR3: TGTGCCAGCAGTGAAGGGGGACAGCCCTATGGCTACACCTTC. This translates into CASSEGGQPYGYTF.

The rearrangement uses TRBV5-1 and TRBJ1-2, with D unclear. The germline gives CDR1 SGHRS, CDR2 YFSETQ. Trimming removed 1 base at V and 4 bases at J, with 17 bases between. The CDR3 has 16 residues. CDR3: CASSLHLSSAPYGYTF. The CDR3 DNA reads as TGCGCCAGCAGCTTGCATCTTAGTAGTGCGCCCTATGGCTACACCTTC.

CDR3 nucleotide sequence: TGTGCCAGCAGTGAGAAGCACGTAACTCAGGGGTTTGGAGCTTTCTTT. This codes for CASSEKHVTQGFGAFF. This sequence joins TRBV2 and TRBJ1-1; tentative D call: TRBD1 (6 bases). Trimming removed 3 bases at V and 10 bases at J, with 24 bases between. The CDR3 spans 16 residues. Germline CDR1 and CDR2: SNHLY and FYNNEI.

The V gene is TRBV2, the J gene TRBJ2-1; 8 positions match TRBD2. This CDR3 comprises 14 residues. Trimming at V came to 7 bases and at J to 4 bases, leaving 6 bases not matched to a gene. Germline CDR1 reads SNHLY; CDR2 reads FYNNEI. This chain's CDR3 is CASTSGTRYNEQFF. CDR3 in DNA: TGTGCCAGCACAAGCGGGACTAGGTACAATGAGCAGTTCTTC.

In regard to this clone: Other DNA variants within this sample encode the same CDR3. The CDR3 nucleotides read TGTGCCAGCAGTGACTCGGCAGAAAATAATGAGCAGTTCTTC. Translation: CASSDSAENNEQFF. The V and J genes are TRBV6-4 and TRBJ2-1, with unresolved D. The ends were cut back, 0 bases at V and 7 bases at J, with 10 bases in the middle. From germline, CDR1 is MRHNA and CDR2 SNTAGT. This CDR3 comprises 14 residues.

Written as DNA, the CDR3 is TGTGCCAGCAGCTTAGCATACGACTCCTATGGCTACACCTTC. This gives the protein CASSLAYDSYGYTF. The chain has TRBV13 and TRBJ1-2; D remains ambiguous. CDR1 and CDR2 (germline): PRHDT, FYEKMQ (reference sequence). The CDR3 consists of 14 residues. The V gene lost 1 base and the J gene lost 4 bases, with 10 bases spanning the gap.

The chain employs TRBV28 and TRBJ2-5; 10 positions match TRBD1. This CDR3 region has 13 residues. J was trimmed by 9 bases and V by 3 bases; bases with no gene match: 4. The germline gives CDR1 MDHEN, CDR2 SYDVKM. CDR3 nucleotide sequence: TGTGCCAGCAGTTTCCCGGACAGGGGGTCCCAGTACTTC. Translated: CASSFPDRGSQYF.

V usage is TRBV6-5 and J usage is TRBJ1-1, with D uncertain. The CDR3 contains 11 residues. Trimming left V 7 bases short and J 5 bases short, with 8 bases between. Germline V lookup: CDR1 MNHEY, CDR2 SVGAGI. The CDR3 is CASIRGTEAFF. The CDR3 nucleotides are TGTGCCAGCATTCGAGGGACTGAAGCTTTCTTT.

The chain combines TRBV28 with TRBJ2-1; 8 bases align to TRBD1. Losses at the gene ends were 6 bases for V and 10 bases for J; bases not matched to a gene: 5. The CDR3 runs to 12 residues. Germline CDR1 is MDHEN and CDR2 is SYDVKM. Here the CDR3 reads CASSHDRGEQFF. CDR3 DNA: TGTGCCAGCAGCCACGACAGGGGAGAGCAGTTCTTC.

A few counts support this clone. CDR3 region: CASSRTANQPQHF. CDR3 in DNA: TGTGCCAGCAGTCGGACAGCCAATCAGCCCCAGCATTTT. The chain has TRBV27 and TRBJ1-5; D is possibly TRBD1 (6 bases). The CDR3 is made up of 13 amino acids. Germline V CDR1 and CDR2: MNHEY, SMNVEV (reference sequence). V lost 5 bases to trimming and J lost 3 bases, with 8 bases between them.

The chain carries TRBV7-6 and TRBJ1-4; possibly TRBD1 for D (6 bases). CDR3 size: 15 residues. Per the germline V gene, CDR1 is SGHVS and CDR2 is FNYEAQ. V dropped 1 base and J dropped 7 bases, with 13 bases sitting between them. The CDR3 protein is CASSLVLGAGEKLFF. The CDR3 region has the DNA TGTGCCAGCAGCTTAGTGCTGGGGGCGGGTGAAAAACTGTTTTTT.

In DNA form, the CDR3 reads TGTGCCAGCAGTTTAGATAGCGGCCTCTACGAGCAGTACTTC. Translation: CASSLDSGLYEQYF. V gene TRBV27 combines with J gene TRBJ2-7, with a possible D match to TRBD2 (6 bases). Germline V gives CDR1 MNHEY, CDR2 SMNVEV (reference sequence). CDR3 length: 14 residues. V was trimmed by 2 bases and J by 3 bases, leaving 11 bases between them.

The rearrangement links TRBV11-2 to TRBJ2-2, with TRBD1 matching 7 bases. CDR1 is SGHAT and CDR2 is FQNNGV in the germline V gene. With 1 base clipped from V and 2 bases from J, the junction kept 13 bases outside the gene matches. CDR3 length: 19 residues. The CDR3 DNA reads TGTGCCAGCAGCTTAGGAGGGGGCTTCATGGGTCCAAACACCGGGGAGCTGTTTTTT. Translated, it gives CASSLGGGFMGPNTGELFF.

This clone was counted between two and nine times. The chain uses TRBV11-1 and TRBJ1-1; D not resolved. Trimming cost V 3 bases and J 3 bases, with 8 bases left between them. The CDR3 loop spans 13 amino acids. Germline V gene data show CDR1 as SGHAT and CDR2 as FQDESV (reference sequence). The CDR3 DNA sequence: TGTGCCAGCAGCTTGGCGGATTACACTGAAGCTTTCTTT. Translating gives CASSLADYTEAFF.

The chain joins TRBV28 to TRBJ2-3, with a weak D call TRBD2 (5 bases). The V and J ends lost 5 bases and 1 base respectively, with 16 bases between them. Germline V CDR1 and CDR2: MDHEN, SYDVKM. The CDR3 has 16 residues. CDR3 sequence reads: CASSLKRSEGTDTQYF. In nucleotides, the CDR3 is TGTGCCAGCAGTCTGAAGCGGTCGGAGGGCACAGATACGCAGTATTTT.

The rearrangement uses TRBV30 and TRBJ2-2; TRBD1 aligns across 8 bases. V lost 3 bases and J lost 5; bases outside the gene matches: 5. Germline V CDR1 and CDR2: GTSNPN, SVGIG (reference sequence). The CDR3 spans 14 residues. The CDR3 spells CAWSRGQATGELFF. The DNA of the CDR3 is TGTGCCTGGAGCCGGGGACAGGCGACCGGGGAGCTGTTTTTT.

Only a few counts were recorded for this clone. CDR3 DNA: TGTGCCAGCGGGGCTGGGAATCAGCCCCAGCATTTT. Its protein product is CASGAGNQPQHF. The chain uses TRBV7-9 and TRBJ1-5; a possible D gene is TRBD1 (5 bases). The CDR3 is made up of 12 amino acids. V dropped 8 bases and J dropped 4 bases, with 9 bases sitting between them. Germline loops: CDR1 SEHNR, CDR2 FQNEAQ (reference sequence). The complete variable domain, with remaining parts taken from reference TRBV7-9 and TRBJ1-5, reads DTGVSQNPRHKITKRGQNVTFRCDPISEHNRLYWYRQTLGQGPEFLTYFQNEAQLEKSRLLSDRFSAERPKGSFSTLEIQRTEQGDSAMYLCASGAGNQPQHFGDGTRLSIL.

This clone was found a few times. The CDR3 loop is CASSARDRTYEQYF. CDR3 DNA sequence: TGTGCCAGCAGTGCCCGGGACAGGACGTACGAGCAGTACTTC. The chain uses TRBV6-1 and TRBJ2-7, with 8 bases fitting TRBD1. The V gene end was trimmed by 4 bases and the J gene end by 4 bases; junction bases not matched to a gene: 6. From germline, CDR1 is MNHNS and CDR2 SASEGT. This CDR3 is built from 14 residues.

This chain links TRBV13 with TRBJ2-7; 10 nucleotides align to TRBD2. The length of the CDR3 is 15 residues. The J segment lost 6 bases and the V segment lost 3 bases, leaving 8 bases of the junction unmatched. Germline V gives CDR1 PRHDT, CDR2 FYEKMQ (reference sequence). For the CDR3, the DNA is TGTGCCAGCAGCTTCGGTGCTAGCGGGAGAGGCGAGCAGTACTTC. Encoded protein: CASSFGASGRGEQYF. The whole variable domain, remainder taken from reference TRBV13 and TRBJ2-7, is AAGVIQSPRHLIKEKRETATLKCYPIPRHDTVYWYQQGPGQDPQFLISFYEKMQSDKGSIPDRFSAQQFSDYHSELNMSSLELGDSALYFCASSFGASGRGEQYFGPGTRLTVT.

The J gene is TRBJ1-4, the V gene TRBV15; D not certain. Trimming removed 3 bases at V and 7 bases at J, with 15 bases between. Germline V gene data show CDR1 as LNHNV and CDR2 as YYDKDF (reference sequence). The CDR3 is 15 residues long. DNA of the CDR3: TGTGCCACCAGCAGTGCTCGAGGTTCGGGTGAAAAACTGTTTTTT. It is translated as CATSSARGSGEKLFF. The complete variable domain, with remaining parts taken from reference TRBV15 and TRBJ1-4, reads DAMVIQNPRYQVTQFGKPVTLSCSQTLNHNVMYWYQQKSSQAPKLLFHYYDKDFNNEADTPDNFQSRRPNTSFCFLDIRSPGLGDTAMYLCATSSARGSGEKLFFGSGTQLSVL.